A single sample gave rise to the 31 T cell receptor beta chains below, sequenced in a study of cytotoxic CD8 clonotypes in ibrutinib-treated CLL. The repertoire was sequenced with immunoSEQ multiplex PCR; TCRdb's copy has only in-frame clones and lacks some. This table has approximately 320,000 clones, around 66% appearing once. Material: PBMCs, obtained after 36 months of ibrutinib treatment. These receptor sequences come from a human donor with chronic lymphocytic leukemia.

This clone was counted once. The gene calls are TRBV10-3 and TRBJ2-5, with a weak D call TRBD1 (5 bases). CDR3 size: 13 residues. The V gene lost 2 bases and the J gene lost 3 bases, with 7 bases spanning the gap. From germline, CDR1 is ENHRY and CDR2 SYGVKD. The CDR3 nucleotides read TGTGCCATCAGTGAGGCAGGGAAAGAGACCCAGTACTTC. It specifies CAISEAGKETQYF.

The chain combines TRBV29-1 with TRBJ2-7, with TRBD2 matching over 9 bases. The CDR3 contains 17 residues. V was clipped by 4 bases and J by 1 base; unmatched bases: 14. CDR1 is SQVTM, CDR2 ANQGSEA, per germline. CDR3 in amino acids: CSVVRWGGRVRSYEQYF. The DNA for the CDR3 is TGCAGCGTTGTCCGATGGGGCGGGAGGGTGAGATCCTACGAGCAGTACTTC.

This clone was detected a few times. V is TRBV28 and J is TRBJ2-7; 9 positions match TRBD1. Looked up from germline, CDR1 is MDHEN and CDR2 is SYDVKM. V shed 6 bases and J 3 bases; nucleotides not matched to a gene: 9. This CDR3 is built from 15 residues. Here the CDR3 reads CASSRQGVKGYEQYF. The CDR3 DNA reads as TGTGCCAGCAGCCGACAGGGGGTGAAAGGCTACGAGCAGTACTTC. Using reference TRBV28 and TRBJ2-7 for the parts outside the CDR3, the full variable domain is DVKVTQSSRYLVKRTGEKVFLECVQDMDHENMFWYRQDPGLGLRLIYFSYDVKMKEKGDIPEGYSVSREKKERFSLILESASTNQTSMYLCASSRQGVKGYEQYFGPGTRLTVT.

The chain links TRBV4-1 to TRBJ1-4; 9 bases are a match to TRBD1. Germline V lookup: CDR1 MGHRA, CDR2 YSYEKL. There are 15 residues in the CDR3. The J segment lost 3 bases and the V segment lost 3 bases, leaving 2 bases of the junction unmatched. DNA of the CDR3: TGCGCCAGCAGCCAGGACAGGGGATCTAATGAAAAACTGTTTTTT. Its protein is CASSQDRGSNEKLFF.

For this clone: The sample carries other DNA sequences with the same CDR3. The chain links TRBV19 to TRBJ2-2; possible D gene TRBD1, 6 bases. The V gene's germline CDR1 is LNHDA and CDR2 SQIVND (reference sequence). V was clipped by 3 bases and J by 1 base, with 9 bases between them. The CDR3 has 15 amino acids. Here the CDR3 DNA reads TGTGCCAGTAGTATTTTGGGACAGAACACCGGGGAGCTGTTTTTT. Translating it yields CASSILGQNTGELFF.

The chain recombines TRBV15 with TRBJ1-2; the match to TRBD1 covers 7 bases. The CDR3 length is 15 residues. Germline CDR1 LNHNV, CDR2 YYDKDF (reference sequence). V was clipped by 1 base and J by 5 bases; unmatched bases: 7. The CDR3 DNA reads as TGTGCCACCAGCAGAGCCCCGGGACAGCCTTATGGCTACACCTTC. Its protein is CATSRAPGQPYGYTF.

The chain recombines TRBV29-1 with TRBJ2-5, with TRBD2 matching 10 bases. V lost 4 bases to trimming and J lost 5 bases; unmatched junction nucleotides: 16. This CDR3 spans 17 amino acids. The germline V gene has CDR1 SQVTM and CDR2 ANQGSEA. CDR3 bases: TGCAGCGTTGGGGGGGGCGCGCTTGGACTAGCGGCGGAGACCCAGTACTTC. Translating gives CSVGGGALGLAAETQYF.

The chain links TRBV2 to TRBJ2-7, with D possibly matching TRBD2 (5 bases). The V and J ends lost 6 bases and 0 bases respectively, with 15 bases between them. Germline CDR1 SNHLY, CDR2 FYNNEI. There are 15 residues in the CDR3. This CDR3 reads CASSETERISYEQYF. As DNA, the CDR3 is TGTGCCAGCAGCGAGACGGAGCGGATCTCCTACGAGCAGTACTTC.

The chain combines TRBV11-3 with TRBJ2-2; D is perhaps TRBD1 (6 bases). The CDR3 runs to 15 residues. V was cut by 5 bases and J by 3 bases, with 13 bases left in between. CDR1 is SGHNT, CDR2 YENEEA, per germline. CDR3 sequence (DNA): TGTGCCAGCAGCCCAGGTACAGGGTACACCGGGGAGCTGTTTTTT. Its translation: CASSPGTGYTGELFF.

The V call is TRBV7-8, the J call TRBJ1-2; no reliable D call. The length of the CDR3 is 14 residues. CDR1 is SGHVS and CDR2 is FQNEAQ in the germline V gene. V lost 1 base and J lost 4, with 10 bases in between. CDR3 coding DNA: TGTGCCAGCAGCTTAGGGGTGGTACTCTATGGCTACACCTTC. This encodes CASSLGVVLYGYTF.

This chain joins TRBV2 and TRBJ2-5; possibly TRBD2 for D (7 bases). The CDR3 is 15 amino acids. Germline V lookup: CDR1 SNHLY, CDR2 FYNNEI. Trimming took 1 base from V and 7 from J, leaving 16 bases between them. Written as DNA, the CDR3 is TGTGCCAGCAGTGAAGTTGCGGGGGCCTTGGGGACCCAGTACTTC. This sequence encodes CASSEVAGALGTQYF.

J is TRBJ1-1 and V is TRBV6-5; D remains ambiguous. Trimming removed 6 bases at V and 0 bases at J, with 8 bases between. Per germline, CDR1 MNHEY and CDR2 SVGAGI. This CDR3 spans 13 amino acids. In DNA, the CDR3 is TGTGCCAGCAGGCACAGATTGAACACTGAAGCTTTCTTT. Protein: CASRHRLNTEAFF.

In DNA form, the CDR3 reads TGTGCCAGCAGCGTAGAGACAGGGACCCTGCACGAGCAGTACTTC. Translated: CASSVETGTLHEQYF. J is TRBJ2-7 and V is TRBV9; 7 bases are shared with TRBD1. Germline-derived CDR1 and CDR2 are SGDLS and YYNGEE. CDR3 length equals 15 residues. Trimming took 0 bases from V and 5 from J; bases not matched to a gene: 8.

The chain joins TRBV6-5 to TRBJ2-7, with 11 bases lining up with TRBD2. V gave up 7 bases and J gave up 1 base; unmatched junction bases: 3. The germline CDR1 and CDR2 sequences are MNHEY and SVGAGI. The CDR3 sequence is 14 residues long. CDR3 loop: CASNRLAGSYEQYF. CDR3 in DNA: TGTGCCAGCAACCGACTAGCGGGGTCCTACGAGCAGTACTTC.

J is TRBJ1-3 and V is TRBV5-1, with D uncertain. V was cut by 4 bases and J by 0 bases, with 14 bases left in between. The CDR3 is 16 amino acids. Germline-derived CDR1 and CDR2 are SGHRS and YFSETQ. The CDR3 loop reads CASSGTGKSSGNTIYF. For the CDR3, the DNA is TGCGCCAGCAGCGGAACGGGCAAGAGCTCTGGAAACACCATATATTTT.

The chain recombines TRBV5-1 with TRBJ2-2; D perhaps matches TRBD1 (5 bases). Germline V gene lookup returns CDR1 SGHRS and CDR2 YFSETQ. Trimming removed 1 base at V and 2 bases at J, with 6 bases between. The CDR3 has 14 residues. The CDR3 is CASSLWTNTGELFF. The CDR3 nucleotides read TGCGCCAGCAGCTTGTGGACAAACACCGGGGAGCTGTTTTTT.

V usage is TRBV7-8 and J usage is TRBJ1-5, with D unclear. Trimming removed 5 bases at V and 6 bases at J, with 20 bases between. The length of the CDR3 is 16 residues. CDR1 is SGHVS, CDR2 FQNEAQ, per germline. The CDR3 spells CASSRPGGVHVQPQHF. The CDR3 DNA reads as TGTGCCAGCAGCCGACCGGGCGGGGTGCACGTTCAGCCCCAGCATTTT.

The chain employs TRBV9 and TRBJ2-2, with TRBD2 matching over 8 bases. Unmatched junction bases numbered 2, after V lost 0 bases and J lost 7 bases. Germline V lookup: CDR1 SGDLS, CDR2 YYNGEE. The CDR3 is 14 residues long. CDR3 sequence reads: CASSVEAGVGELFF. As DNA, the CDR3 is TGTGCCAGCAGCGTAGAAGCGGGGGTCGGGGAGCTGTTTTTT.

The V call is TRBV27, the J call TRBJ2-1, with D possibly matching TRBD1 (6 bases). CDR1 and CDR2 from the germline V gene are MNHEY and SMNVEV (reference sequence). The CDR3 consists of 17 residues. V was pared by 0 bases and J by 4 bases, with 16 bases between. In DNA, the CDR3 is TGTGCCAGCAGTTTATCCCCCGGCCAGGGGAGATACAATGAGCAGTTCTTC. Translation: CASSLSPGQGRYNEQFF.

The chain recombines TRBV11-2 with TRBJ1-1, with TRBD1 as a possible D gene (5 bases). This CDR3 comprises 17 residues. Germline values: CDR1 SGHAT, CDR2 FQNNGV. Trimming took 1 base from V and 3 from J, leaving 18 bases between them. DNA for the CDR3: TGTGCCAGCAGCTTAGGTGGTTTGGGGGTTCTGTACACTGAAGCTTTCTTT. It translates to CASSLGGLGVLYTEAFF.

This clone was picked up a small number of times. This chain joins TRBV5-1 and TRBJ2-7; the D gene is possibly TRBD2 (5 bases). The CDR3 contains 15 residues. The germline V and J ends were trimmed by 0 bases and 1 base, with 11 bases remaining between them. CDR1 and CDR2 from the germline V gene are SGHRS and YFSETQ. CDR3 loop: CASSLAVGVSYEQYF. CDR3 nucleotide sequence: TGCGCCAGCAGCTTGGCCGTGGGAGTATCCTACGAGCAGTACTTC.

This clone has more than one count but fewer than ten. This chain links TRBV18 with TRBJ1-2, with 9 nucleotides matching TRBD1. This CDR3 has 13 residues. The germline CDR1 and CDR2 sequences are KGHSH and LQKENI. With V trimmed by 3 bases and J by 7 bases, 3 bases remained unmatched. The CDR3, as DNA: TGTGCCAGCTCACCCTCGACAGGGGGTGGCTACACCTTC. The encoded protein is CASSPSTGGGYTF.

CDR3 loop: CASSYSIQGGEAFF. CDR3 nucleotide sequence: TGTGCCAGCAGTTACTCCATACAGGGAGGTGAAGCTTTCTTT. V gene TRBV6-5 combines with J gene TRBJ1-1, with TRBD1 as a possible D gene (6 bases). Germline V gives CDR1 MNHEY, CDR2 SVGAGI. This CDR3 has 14 residues. V was pared by 0 bases and J by 7 bases, with 12 bases between.

In nucleotides, the CDR3 is TGTGCCAGCAGCTTGGTTTTCGGGGGAAATGAAAAACTGTTTTTT. Amino acids: CASSLVFGGNEKLFF. The genes are TRBV5-6 and TRBJ1-4; D might be TRBD1 (5 bases). The germline V gene has CDR1 SGHDT and CDR2 YYEEEE. This CDR3 has 15 residues. Trimming left V 0 bases short and J 5 bases short, with 11 bases between.

The V gene is TRBV23-1, the J gene TRBJ2-3, with D hard to call. TRBV23-1 is sorted into the ORF group, with uncertain function. The CDR3 contains 13 residues. The V end was cut by 11 bases, the J end by 0 bases, with 12 bases between. The CDR3 sequence is CASPPDSTDTQYF. CDR3 DNA sequence: TGCGCCTCCCCACCAGACAGCACAGATACGCAGTATTTT.

The chain uses TRBV7-9 and TRBJ2-1; 14 nucleotides line up with TRBD2. The V and J ends lost 3 bases and 3 bases, in that order; junction bases with no gene match: 10. CDR1 and CDR2 from the germline V gene are SEHNR and FQNEAQ (reference sequence). The CDR3 runs to 19 residues. CDR3 sequence: CASSFRLAGGRGNYNEQFF. DNA of the CDR3: TGTGCCAGCAGCTTCCGACTAGCGGGAGGGAGGGGCAACTACAATGAGCAGTTCTTC.

The V gene is TRBV13, the J gene TRBJ2-3; the D is unclear. The germline V and J ends were trimmed by 5 bases and 4 bases, with 10 bases remaining between them. Germline V CDR1 and CDR2: PRHDT, FYEKMQ (reference sequence). This CDR3 region has 13 residues. Here the CDR3 reads CASSLGPPDTQYF. For the CDR3, the DNA is TGTGCCAGCAGCCTCGGCCCCCCAGATACGCAGTATTTT.

There are a few counts of this clone. The chain carries TRBV29-1 and TRBJ2-7, with a weak D call TRBD2 (5 bases). The germline CDR1 and CDR2 sequences are SQVTM and ANQGSEA. This CDR3 is built from 14 residues. V was cut by 6 bases and J by 2 bases, with 17 bases left in between. The CDR3 DNA sequence: TGCAGCGTCCTTGGATTCGGAGGACCCTACGAGCAGTACTTC. The encoded protein is CSVLGFGGPYEQYF.

This rearrangement joins TRBV11-3 to TRBJ2-3; D could derive from TRBD1 or TRBD2 (5 bases each). V was cut by 0 bases and J by 1 base, with 11 bases left in between. The germline CDR1 and CDR2 sequences are SGHNT and YENEEA. There are 16 residues in the CDR3. The CDR3 loop is CASSLERGDRTDTQYF. Written as DNA, the CDR3 is TGTGCCAGCAGCTTAGAGCGAGGGGACCGCACAGATACGCAGTATTTT.

This sequence joins TRBV2 and TRBJ1-5; D gene uncertain. The germline CDR1 and CDR2 sequences are SNHLY and FYNNEI. V lost 8 bases and J 3 bases, leaving 14 bases between the germline ends. There are 14 residues in the CDR3. The CDR3 nucleotides read TGTGCCAGCCGTGGCCCTTCACCCAATCAGCCCCAGCATTTT. Translation gives CASRGPSPNQPQHF.

CDR3 nucleotides: TGCGCCAGCAGCCAAGGGGTGGATACGCAGTATTTT. It encodes CASSQGVDTQYF. The chain combines TRBV4-1 with TRBJ2-3, with D unresolved. V lost 1 base, J lost 6 bases, and 5 bases lay in between. The CDR3 loop spans 12 amino acids. Looked up from germline, CDR1 is MGHRA and CDR2 is YSYEKL.